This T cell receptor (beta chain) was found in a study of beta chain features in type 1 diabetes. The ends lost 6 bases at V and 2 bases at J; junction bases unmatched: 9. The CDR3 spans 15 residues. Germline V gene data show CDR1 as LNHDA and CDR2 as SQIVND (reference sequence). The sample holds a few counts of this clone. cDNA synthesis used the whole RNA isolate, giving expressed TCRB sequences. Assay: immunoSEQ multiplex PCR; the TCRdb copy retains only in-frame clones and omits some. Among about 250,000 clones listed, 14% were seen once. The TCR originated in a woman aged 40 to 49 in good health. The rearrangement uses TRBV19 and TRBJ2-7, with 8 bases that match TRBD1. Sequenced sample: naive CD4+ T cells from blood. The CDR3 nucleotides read TGTGCCAGTAGGCAGGCAGGGACAGGTACCTACGAGCAGTACTTC. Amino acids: CASRQAGTGTYEQYF.